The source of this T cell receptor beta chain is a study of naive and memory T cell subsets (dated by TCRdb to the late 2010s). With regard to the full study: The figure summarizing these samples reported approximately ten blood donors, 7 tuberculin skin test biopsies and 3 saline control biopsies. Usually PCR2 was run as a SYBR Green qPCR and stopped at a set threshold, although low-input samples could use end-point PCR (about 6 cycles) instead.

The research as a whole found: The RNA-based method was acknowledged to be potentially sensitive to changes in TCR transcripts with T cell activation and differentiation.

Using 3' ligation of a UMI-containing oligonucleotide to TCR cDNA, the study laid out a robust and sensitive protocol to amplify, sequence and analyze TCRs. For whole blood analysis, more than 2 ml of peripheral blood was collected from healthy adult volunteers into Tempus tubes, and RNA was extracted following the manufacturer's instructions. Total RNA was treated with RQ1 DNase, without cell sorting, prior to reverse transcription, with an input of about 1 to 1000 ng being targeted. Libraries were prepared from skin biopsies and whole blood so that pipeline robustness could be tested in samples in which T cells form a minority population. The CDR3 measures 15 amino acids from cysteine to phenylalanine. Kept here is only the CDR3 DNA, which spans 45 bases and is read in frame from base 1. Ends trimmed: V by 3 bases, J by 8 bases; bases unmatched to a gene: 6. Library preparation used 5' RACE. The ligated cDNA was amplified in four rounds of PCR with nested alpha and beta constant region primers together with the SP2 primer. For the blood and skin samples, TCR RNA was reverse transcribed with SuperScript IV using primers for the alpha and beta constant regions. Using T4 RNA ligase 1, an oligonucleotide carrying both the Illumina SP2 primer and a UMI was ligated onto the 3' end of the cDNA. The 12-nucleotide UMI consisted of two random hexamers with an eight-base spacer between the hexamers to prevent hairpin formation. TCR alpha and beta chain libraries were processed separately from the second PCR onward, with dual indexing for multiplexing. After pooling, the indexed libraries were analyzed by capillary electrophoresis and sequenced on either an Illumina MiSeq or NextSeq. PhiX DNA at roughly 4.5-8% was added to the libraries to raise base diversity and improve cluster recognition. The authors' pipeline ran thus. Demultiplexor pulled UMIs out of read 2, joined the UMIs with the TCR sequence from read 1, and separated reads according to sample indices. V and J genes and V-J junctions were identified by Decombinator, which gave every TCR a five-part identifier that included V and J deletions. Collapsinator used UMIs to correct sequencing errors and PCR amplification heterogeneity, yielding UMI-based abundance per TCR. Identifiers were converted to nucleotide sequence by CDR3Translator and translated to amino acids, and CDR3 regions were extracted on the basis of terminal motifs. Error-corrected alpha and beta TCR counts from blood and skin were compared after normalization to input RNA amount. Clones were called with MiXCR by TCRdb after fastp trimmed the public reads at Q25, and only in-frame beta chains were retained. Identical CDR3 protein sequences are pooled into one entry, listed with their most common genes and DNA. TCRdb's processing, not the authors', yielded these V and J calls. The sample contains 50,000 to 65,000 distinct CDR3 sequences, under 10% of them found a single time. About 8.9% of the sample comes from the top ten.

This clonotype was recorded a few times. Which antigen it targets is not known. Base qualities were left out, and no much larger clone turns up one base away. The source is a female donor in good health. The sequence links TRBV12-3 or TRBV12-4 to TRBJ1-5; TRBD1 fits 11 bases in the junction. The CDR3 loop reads CASSLGTGGREPQHF. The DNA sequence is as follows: TGTGCCAGCAGTTTGGGGACAGGGGGACGGGAGCCCCAGCATTTT.